The 3 T cell receptor beta chains listed next were all sequenced from one sample in a study of cytomegalovirus exposure and HLA in healthy donors. Primers: 60 Vbeta forward and 13 Jbeta reverse. TCRdb's copy holds only in-frame clones and misses some; the assay was immunoSEQ multiplex PCR. This table has about 140,000 clones, around four fifths appearing once. The sequenced material came from PBMCs. The source of these receptors is a woman in her thirties or forties in good health and CMV-seronegative.

This clone was counted once. The chain links TRBV5-1 to TRBJ2-1; TRBD2 aligns across 10 bases. CDR1 and CDR2 (germline): SGHRS, YFSETQ. This CDR3 spans 16 amino acids. Losses at the gene ends were 1 base for V and 10 bases for J; bases not matched to a gene: 11. The CDR3 is CASSLQTAGGAGEQFF. The CDR3 nucleotides are TGCGCCAGCAGCTTGCAAACAGCGGGGGGGGCCGGGGAGCAGTTCTTC.

The rearrangement links TRBV6-1 to TRBJ2-4, with D perhaps TRBD1 (5 bases). This CDR3 spans 14 amino acids. The V gene lost 2 bases and the J gene lost 6 bases, with 11 bases spanning the gap. Germline CDR1 is MNHNS and CDR2 is SASEGT. In nucleotides, the CDR3 is TGTGCCAGCAGTGAATGGGCCAGGGCAAACATTCAGTACTTC. It specifies CASSEWARANIQYF.

Worth noting for this clone: The sample contains more than one DNA sequence encoding this CDR3. The rearrangement uses TRBV5-1 and TRBJ1-1; possibly TRBD1 for D (6 bases). Trimming shortened V by 4 bases and J by 3 bases, and 10 bases separated the two germline ends. The CDR3 length is 13 residues. CDR1 is SGHRS and CDR2 is YFSETQ in the germline V gene. The CDR3 is CASSREGDTEAFF. The CDR3, as DNA: TGCGCCAGCAGCCGTGAGGGGGACACTGAAGCTTTCTTT. Looking up the rest from reference TRBV5-1 and TRBJ1-1 gives the full variable domain: KAGVTQTPRYLIKTRGQQVTLSCSPISGHRSVSWYQQTPGQGLQFLFEYFSETQRNKGNFPGRFSGRQFSNSRSEMNVSTLELGDSALYLCASSREGDTEAFFGQGTRLTVV.